The 25 T cell receptor beta chains given below trace back to one sample, sequenced in a study of T cells expressing NK-cell markers. TCRdb reanalyzed the 5' RACE reads, giving one entry per CDR3 protein sequence and no DNA. This sample's table reports 150,000 to 180,000 distinct CDR3 sequences. Sequencing used blood T cells: a sorted CD56 or NKG2C T cell subset, CD4+ or CD8+ T cells, or bulk PBMC T cells (not recorded which). Receptors were obtained from a woman between 50 and 59 years old in good health.

The chain recombines TRBV19 with TRBJ2-7; there is no DNA to check the TCRdb D call of TRBD1. Germline lookup yields CDR1 LNHDA and CDR2 SQIVND (reference sequence). The CDR3 contains 15 residues. This chain's CDR3 is CASSIGTGVLYEQYF.

The chain combines TRBV4-1 with TRBJ2-1; without DNA, the TCRdb call of TRBD1 cannot be checked. Germline V gene sequence: CDR1 MGHRA, CDR2 YSYEKL. The CDR3 is made up of 15 amino acids. Here the CDR3 reads CASSQERGGVYEQFF.

The chain employs TRBV4-1 and TRBJ2-1; TCRdb indicates TRBD2, and absent DNA this call remains unverified. The CDR3 consists of 15 residues. Germline V gene data show CDR1 as MGHRA and CDR2 as YSYEKL. The chain's CDR3 is CASSFRRASYNEQFF.

This chain joins TRBV7-9 and TRBJ2-1; TCRdb outputs TRBD1, but without DNA this stays unchecked. CDR1 and CDR2 (germline): SEHNR, FQNEAQ (reference sequence). The CDR3 has 18 residues. The CDR3 region is CASSFRPGEVGLYNEQFF.

This chain links TRBV27 with TRBJ2-3; TCRdb's D call of TRBD1 is untestable without DNA. The CDR3 totals 16 residues. Germline CDR1 MNHEY, CDR2 SMNVEV (reference sequence). The CDR3 spells CASSSAQGRDTDTQYF.

V gene TRBV24-1 combines with J gene TRBJ2-2. CDR1 is KGHDR and CDR2 is SFDVKD in the germline V gene. The CDR3 totals 14 residues. The CDR3 sequence: CATSEVHGTGELFF.

The chain couples TRBV7-9 to TRBJ2-5; the TCRdb call, TRBD2, lacks DNA for checking. CDR1 and CDR2 from the germline V gene are SEHNR and FQNEAQ (reference sequence). The CDR3 extends over 14 amino acids. This CDR3 is CASSSTSGQETQYF.

This chain uses TRBV6-5 with TRBJ2-1; TCRdb's assignment of TRBD2 cannot be checked, as there is no DNA. This CDR3 contains 15 residues. CDR1 MNHEY and CDR2 SVGAGI come from the germline V gene. CDR3 loop: CASRPSLSSYNEQFF.

The chain joins TRBV12-3 or TRBV12-4 to TRBJ2-1; absent DNA, TCRdb's TRBD2 call cannot be checked. This CDR3 contains 15 residues. The chain's CDR3 is CASSPSSGSYNEQFF.

This CDR3 is CATSDSSRLANVLTF. The chain joins TRBV24-1 to TRBJ2-6. This CDR3 is built from 15 residues. Germline CDR1 and CDR2: KGHDR and SFDVKD.

V is TRBV7-8 and J is TRBJ2-3; the TCRdb D gene call, TRBD2, has no DNA to confirm it. Germline CDR1 is SGHVS and CDR2 is FQNEAQ. The CDR3 runs to 14 residues. The CDR3 spells CASSATRWRDTQYF.

The chain is built from TRBV9 and TRBJ2-4; the TCRdb D gene call, TRBD2, has no DNA to confirm it. From germline, CDR1 is SGDLS and CDR2 YYNGEE. This CDR3 is built from 20 residues. CDR3 in amino acids: CASSVGEGVAGRKAKNIQYF.

The chain recombines TRBV9 with TRBJ2-1. CDR1 is SGDLS, CDR2 YYNGEE, per germline. The CDR3 is made up of 14 amino acids. CDR3 sequence reads: CASSETQEYNEQFF.

The rearrangement joins TRBV10-3 to TRBJ2-3; TCRdb selects TRBD1, and the lack of DNA leaves this call unchecked. Germline V gives CDR1 ENHRY, CDR2 SYGVKD. The CDR3 length is 16 residues. This chain's CDR3 is CAITNGRDPSTDTQYF.

CDR3 protein: CASSRLAGDNEQFF. This sequence joins TRBV12-3 or TRBV12-4 and TRBJ2-1; the TCRdb D gene call, TRBD2, has no DNA to confirm it. This CDR3 region has 14 residues.

This chain links TRBV29-1 with TRBJ1-2. This CDR3 contains 13 residues. Germline V gene lookup returns CDR1 SQVTM and CDR2 ANQGSEA. CDR3 in amino acids: CSVEDGVKYGYTF.

J is TRBJ1-1 and V is TRBV7-3. Germline V CDR1 and CDR2: SGHTA, FQGTGA. CDR3 length: 16 residues. The CDR3 loop reads CASSALGGGADTEAFF.

The chain has TRBV4-1 and TRBJ2-5; absent DNA, TCRdb's TRBD2 call cannot be checked. The CDR3 has 17 residues. The germline V gene encodes CDR1 MGHRA and CDR2 YSYEKL. The CDR3 reads CASSQVRAGQLQETQYF.

The V gene is TRBV7-7, the J gene TRBJ2-1. CDR3 length: 15 residues. Germline V gene data show CDR1 as SSHAT and CDR2 as FNYEAQ (reference sequence). The CDR3 here is CASSLVGGSYNEQFF.

The rearrangement links TRBV7-9 to TRBJ2-4; lacking DNA, the TRBD1 call made by TCRdb goes unchecked. The CDR3 has 13 residues. Germline CDR1 reads SEHNR; CDR2 reads FQNEAQ (reference sequence). CDR3 sequence: CASSQTGENIQYF. Full variable domain (remainder filled in from reference TRBV7-9 and TRBJ2-4): DTGVSQNPRHKITKRGQNVTFRCDPISEHNRLYWYRQTLGQGPEFLTYFQNEAQLEKSRLLSDRFSAERPKGSFSTLEIQRTEQGDSAMYLCASSQTGENIQYFGAGTRLSVL.

This chain joins TRBV20-1 and TRBJ2-2. Germline V gene data show CDR1 as DFQATT and CDR2 as SNEGSKA (reference sequence). The length of the CDR3 is 12 residues. This chain's CDR3 is CSASDGTGELFF.

V is TRBV12-3 or TRBV12-4 and J is TRBJ2-2; absent DNA, TCRdb's TRBD2 call cannot be checked. The CDR3 has 15 residues. The CDR3 sequence is CASSPAWAGVRELFF.

The chain couples TRBV27 to TRBJ1-1; TCRdb selects TRBD1, and the lack of DNA leaves this call unchecked. Germline-derived CDR1 and CDR2 are MNHEY and SMNVEV (reference sequence). The CDR3 totals 15 residues. The CDR3: CASSDRQGAGTEAFF.

V usage is TRBV5-1 and J usage is TRBJ1-1; TCRdb indicates TRBD1, and absent DNA this call remains unverified. Germline V gene data show CDR1 as SGHRS and CDR2 as YFSETQ. This CDR3 contains 16 residues. The CDR3 spells CASSPGTFRPDTEAFF.

J is TRBJ1-6 and V is TRBV7-3; TCRdb gives TRBD1 as the D gene, but with no DNA this cannot be confirmed. Germline values: CDR1 SGHTA, CDR2 FQGTGA. CDR3 length: 15 amino acids. This CDR3 is CASSLTPGGDSPLHF. Combining the CDR3 with reference TRBV7-3 and TRBJ1-6 gives the whole variable domain GAGVSQTPSNKVTEKGKYVELRCDPISGHTALYWYRQSLGQGPEFLIYFQGTGAADDSGLPNDRFFAVRPEGSVSTLKIQRTERGDSAVYLCASSLTPGGDSPLHFGNGTRLTVT.